This T cell receptor (beta chain) was recorded in a study of T cells in tumors after PD-1 blockade. Study information: Patients received pembrolizumab 200 mg every 3 weeks or cemiplimab 350 mg every 2 weeks.

Tumor or blood genomic DNA was sequenced, with inputs of roughly 550 ng to 6,500 ng. The study, taken as a whole, reports: Blood contained roughly 43% of the tumor's TCR clonotypes.

Remarks on this clone: Its antigen is as yet unknown.

Data came from immunoSEQ multiplex PCR; TCRdb stores just in-frame clones and leaves some out. The table lists about 47,000 clones, roughly three quarters of them singletons, with approximately 15% in the top ten. The CDR3 consists of 10 residues. Germline CDR1 is DFQATT and CDR2 is SNEGSKA (reference sequence). Trimming removed 3 bases at V and 4 bases at J, with 3 bases between. The chain recombines TRBV20-1 with TRBJ2-5, with unresolved D. This TCR was recovered from a human donor with basal cell carcinoma. The sequences come from PBMCs, collected before anti-PD-1 treatment. CDR3 sequence: CSASPETQYF. Here the CDR3 DNA reads TGCAGTGCTAGTCCAGAGACCCAGTACTTC.